One and the same sample provided the 26 T cell receptor beta chains below, sequenced in a study of STAT5B mutations in CD4+ large granular lymphocyte leukemia. The method was immunoSEQ multiplex PCR; TCRdb's version includes in-frame clones alone and lacks a portion of them. The sample yields 21,000 or so clones, about 79% seen once. Specimen: CD4+ T cells from blood buffy coats. Source of these receptors: a human donor in good health.

The chain uses TRBV5-4 and TRBJ2-7; D remains unclear. The CDR3 runs 13 residues. Per germline, CDR1 SGHNT and CDR2 YYREEE (reference sequence). V gave up 4 bases and J gave up 1 base, with 9 bases separating them. CDR3 bases: TGTGCCAGCAGCCCTGGATCTTCCTACGAGCAGTACTTC. Translation: CASSPGSSYEQYF.

CDR3 sequence (DNA): TGTGCCAGCAGCCGCCAGTTAGGAGGGTCGCTCAATGAGCAGTTCTTC. This codes for CASSRQLGGSLNEQFF. This chain joins TRBV5-6 and TRBJ2-1; maybe TRBD2 (6 bases). V shed 4 bases and J shed 6 bases, with 20 bases lying between them. CDR1 and CDR2 (germline): SGHDT, YYEEEE. The CDR3 covers 16 residues.

V is TRBV15 and J is TRBJ2-3; no reliable D call. CDR3 length: 14 residues. Germline values: CDR1 LNHNV, CDR2 YYDKDF (reference sequence). V was cut by 5 bases and J by 5 bases, with 14 bases left in between. The CDR3 DNA follows: TGTGCCACCAGCCTGGGAACCGAACAAGATACGCAGTATTTT. It translates to CATSLGTEQDTQYF.

V usage is TRBV10-3 and J usage is TRBJ1-1; unclear D gene. Germline CDR1 and CDR2: ENHRY and SYGVKD. The CDR3 loop spans 14 amino acids. V was clipped by 6 bases and J by 4 bases, with 15 bases between them. The CDR3 DNA follows: TGTGCCATCAGGAATACAGAGGGTAGCACTGAAGCTTTCTTT. This gives the protein CAIRNTEGSTEAFF.

V usage is TRBV7-9 and J usage is TRBJ2-5; D may be TRBD2 (5 bases). The CDR3 has 14 amino acids. Germline V CDR1 and CDR2: SEHNR, FQNEAQ (reference sequence). V was cut by 5 bases and J by 5 bases, with 15 bases left in between. CDR3 bases: TGTGCCAGCAGCCGCGGACTGGGTTGGGAGACCCAGTACTTC. Protein: CASSRGLGWETQYF.

This clone has just a few counts. The CDR3 sequence: CASSGTVSYEQYF. Written as DNA, the CDR3 is TGTGCCAGCTCCGGGACAGTCTCCTACGAGCAGTACTTC. J is TRBJ2-7 and V is TRBV2; TRBD1 matches at 7 bases. The CDR3 runs to 13 residues. With V trimmed by 8 bases and J by 0 bases, 4 bases remained unmatched. Germline values: CDR1 SNHLY, CDR2 FYNNEI.

This sequence joins TRBV5-4 and TRBJ1-1; weak D call: TRBD1 (5 bases). The CDR3 loop spans 17 amino acids. Germline CDR1 is SGHNT and CDR2 is YYREEE (reference sequence). V lost 1 base and J 1 base, leaving 17 bases between the germline ends. The CDR3: CASSLIGRGRGNTEAFF. In DNA, the CDR3 is TGTGCCAGCAGCTTGATTGGCCGGGGGAGGGGGAACACTGAAGCTTTCTTT.

For this clone: Mismatch with germline at one junction end may stem from a read error. The chain combines TRBV5-8 with TRBJ1-1; D call uncertain. Per germline, CDR1 SGHTS and CDR2 YDEGEE. This CDR3 contains 12 residues. CDR3 in amino acids: CASSLEVSTRVW. As DNA, the CDR3 is TGTGCCAGCAGCTTGGAGGTGTCTACCCGAGTATGG.

The chain joins TRBV5-4 to TRBJ2-1; tentatively, D is TRBD1 (5 bases). The CDR3 covers 15 residues. Germline assignment: CDR1 SGHNT and CDR2 YYREEE (reference sequence). The V end lost 6 bases, the J end lost 0 bases, and 13 bases lay between the germline ends. CDR3 coding DNA: TGTGCCAGCAATGACGCAGGGCCCTCCTACAATGAGCAGTTCTTC. Translated, it gives CASNDAGPSYNEQFF.

This clone is a singleton in its sample. V is TRBV9 and J is TRBJ1-4, with D hard to call. The V end lost 4 bases, the J end lost 4 bases, and 17 bases lay between the germline ends. In germline, CDR1 is SGDLS, CDR2 YYNGEE. The CDR3 contains 16 residues. Here the CDR3 DNA reads TGTGCCAGCAGCCCCTACATCTTTGGCGGTAATGAAAAACTGTTTTTT. This translates into CASSPYIFGGNEKLFF.

This rearrangement joins TRBV5-4 to TRBJ2-5, with 15 nucleotides matching TRBD2. V was clipped by 1 base and J by 0 bases; unmatched bases: 7. Germline-derived CDR1 and CDR2 are SGHNT and YYREEE (reference sequence). The CDR3 loop spans 19 amino acids. The CDR3 here is CASSLKGLAGGINQETQYF. The CDR3 coding sequence is TGTGCCAGCAGCTTGAAGGGACTAGCGGGAGGTATTAACCAAGAGACCCAGTACTTC. Using reference TRBV5-4 and TRBJ2-5 for the parts outside the CDR3, the full variable domain is ETGVTQSPTHLIKTRGQQVTLRCSSQSGHNTVSWYQQALGQGPQFIFQYYREEENGRGNFPPRFSGLQFPNYSSELNVNALELDDSALYLCASSLKGLAGGINQETQYFGPGTRLLVL.

The genes are TRBV29-1 and TRBJ1-2; no clear D. This CDR3 comprises 12 residues. Deletions cut 4 bases from V and 4 bases from J, with 10 bases between. Germline V gene sequence: CDR1 SQVTM, CDR2 ANQGSEA. This CDR3 is CSVAHRGYGYTF. CDR3 DNA: TGCAGCGTTGCGCATCGGGGCTATGGCTACACCTTC.

The genes are TRBV5-8 and TRBJ1-2; no clear D. V lost 5 bases and J lost 0, with 8 bases in between. The CDR3 extends over 13 amino acids. CDR1 is SGHTS and CDR2 is YDEGEE in the germline V gene. The CDR3 spells CASRGSTNYGYTF. The CDR3 DNA is TGTGCCAGCAGGGGCTCTACTAACTATGGCTACACCTTC.

This chain links TRBV11-3 with TRBJ2-1; tentative D call: TRBD2 (5 bases). The CDR3 runs 14 residues. The ends were cut back, 4 bases at V and 5 bases at J, with 12 bases in the middle. Germline CDR1 SGHNT, CDR2 YENEEA. The CDR3 here is CASSSRTVNNEQFF. In DNA form, the CDR3 reads TGTGCCAGCAGCTCGAGGACTGTAAACAATGAGCAGTTCTTC.

The chain recombines TRBV11-2 with TRBJ1-2, with D uncertain. The CDR3 covers 12 residues. The germline CDR1 and CDR2 sequences are SGHAT and FQNNGV. Trimming shortened V by 4 bases and J by 2 bases, and 5 bases separated the two germline ends. The CDR3 DNA is TGTGCCAGCAGCTCCCGAAACTATGGCTACACCTTC. This translates into CASSSRNYGYTF.

This chain connects TRBV6-1 to TRBJ2-2; 8 bases are shared with TRBD1. Germline assignment: CDR1 MNHNS and CDR2 SASEGT. Unmatched junction bases numbered 7, after V lost 6 bases and J lost 4 bases. CDR3 length: 15 amino acids. CDR3 sequence reads: CASSLGQVLTGELFF. Here the CDR3 DNA reads TGTGCCAGCAGCCTGGGACAGGTCCTCACCGGGGAGCTGTTTTTT.

The CDR3 sequence: CATCETGTSIETQYF. The CDR3 region has the DNA TGTGCCACATGCGAGACCGGGACTAGCATCGAGACCCAGTACTTC. The chain combines TRBV19 with TRBJ2-5; 9 bases map to TRBD2. With V trimmed by 10 bases and J by 5 bases, 14 bases remained unmatched. The CDR3 has 15 amino acids. Per germline, CDR1 LNHDA and CDR2 SQIVND (reference sequence).

The chain has TRBV6-5 and TRBJ1-2; D is undetermined. This CDR3 is 13 amino acids long. V was cut by 8 bases and J by 2 bases, with 12 bases left in between. In germline, CDR1 is MNHEY, CDR2 SVGAGI. CDR3 sequence (DNA): TGTGCCAGCCAGAAAACAGACAACTATGGCTACACCTTC. It yields the protein CASQKTDNYGYTF.

The chain carries TRBV7-2 and TRBJ2-3, with TRBD1 matching 7 bases. Germline V gene sequence: CDR1 SGHTA, CDR2 FQGNSA. With 4 bases clipped from V and 1 base from J, the junction kept 8 bases outside the gene matches. This CDR3 has 16 residues. The CDR3, as DNA: TGTGCCAGCAGCTCAATGGGGCAGGGGGGCACAGATACGCAGTATTTT. It yields the protein CASSSMGQGGTDTQYF.

The chain employs TRBV5-1 and TRBJ1-1, with TRBD1 as a possible D gene (6 bases). Trimming cost V 4 bases and J 0 bases, with 13 bases left between them. Per the germline V gene, CDR1 is SGHRS and CDR2 is YFSETQ. This CDR3 has 15 residues. The CDR3: CASSLGGEMNTEAFF. The CDR3, as DNA: TGCGCCAGCAGCCTAGGGGGAGAAATGAACACTGAAGCTTTCTTT.

The J gene is TRBJ2-1, the V gene TRBV5-6; D is perhaps TRBD2 (6 bases). The germline CDR1 and CDR2 sequences are SGHDT and YYEEEE. Between the trimmed V and J ends, which lost 6 bases and 9 bases, there was a span of 22 bases. This CDR3 spans 15 amino acids. CDR3 residues: CASTPGLNGAGEQFF. CDR3 DNA: TGTGCCAGCACCCCAGGACTAAACGGCGCGGGTGAGCAGTTCTTC.

The rearrangement joins TRBV5-1 to TRBJ1-2; TRBD1 matches at 8 bases. This CDR3 is 15 amino acids long. Germline V gives CDR1 SGHRS, CDR2 YFSETQ. The ends lost 2 bases at V and 3 bases at J; junction bases unmatched: 6. The CDR3 DNA reads TGCGCCAGCAGCTTAGCCGACAGGGGAGACTATGGCTACACCTTC. Protein sequence: CASSLADRGDYGYTF.

This chain joins TRBV6-5 and TRBJ2-1, with 8 bases identical to TRBD1. Per germline, CDR1 MNHEY and CDR2 SVGAGI. This CDR3 comprises 13 residues. The junction had 3 bases not matched to a gene; V was cut back by 2 bases and J by 9 bases. CDR3 region: CASSYDRGGEQFF. The CDR3, as DNA: TGTGCCAGCAGTTACGACAGGGGTGGTGAGCAGTTCTTC.

The chain carries TRBV23-1 and TRBJ1-5; 8 bases are a match to TRBD1. TRBV23-1 has ORF status, its function being uncertain. The junction had 11 bases not matched to a gene; V was cut back by 0 bases and J by 1 base. This CDR3 has 19 amino acids. CDR3 residues: CASSQSWAQQGGSNQPQHF. CDR3 nucleotides: TGCGCCAGCAGTCAATCGTGGGCACAACAGGGGGGAAGCAATCAGCCCCAGCATTTT.

The chain recombines TRBV27 with TRBJ2-5; a weak D match, TRBD2 (5 bases). CDR1 is MNHEY and CDR2 is SMNVEV in the germline V gene (reference sequence). This CDR3 contains 13 residues. Trimming removed 2 bases from V and 4 bases from J, with 8 bases in between. The CDR3: CASSLTRRETQYF. Here the CDR3 DNA reads TGTGCCAGCAGTTTAACTAGACGAGAGACCCAGTACTTC.

The gene calls are TRBV6-1 and TRBJ2-1, with D maybe TRBD1 (6 bases). Germline V CDR1 and CDR2: MNHNS, SASEGT. This CDR3 region has 15 residues. The V and J ends lost 5 bases and 3 bases respectively, with 14 bases between them. The CDR3 region has the DNA TGTGCCAGCAGTCTCCCCGGGACAAACTACAATGAGCAGTTCTTC. It translates to CASSLPGTNYNEQFF.